This entry lists 27 T cell receptor beta chains sequenced from one sample in a study of T cell responses to AZD1222 COVID-19 vaccine. Libraries were prepared by immunoSEQ multiplex PCR; TCRdb keeps only in-frame clonotypes and omits some of them. The table has 130,000 to 150,000 clones, more than 90% seen once; the top ten hold about 1.5%. The sample consisted of peripheral blood, taken on day 0 of AZD1222 vaccination. The receptors come from an adult in good health.

The chain uses TRBV18 and TRBJ1-5, with D unclear. Germline CDR1 KGHSH, CDR2 LQKENI. The CDR3 is made up of 16 amino acids. Deletions cut 2 bases from V and 6 bases from J, with 17 bases between. In DNA, the CDR3 is TGTGCCAGCTCACCAGGAAGGGTTTCGGTCGGTCAGCCCCAGCATTTT. The encoded protein is CASSPGRVSVGQPQHF.

Only a few counts were recorded for this clone. V usage is TRBV7-2 and J usage is TRBJ2-1, with 10 positions matching TRBD2. The V and J ends lost 1 base and 8 bases, in that order; junction bases with no gene match: 5. The germline CDR1 and CDR2 sequences are SGHTA and FQGNSA. This CDR3 contains 15 residues. CDR3 amino acids: CASSLGLAGDDEQFF. CDR3 DNA: TGTGCCAGCAGCTTAGGTCTAGCGGGAGACGATGAGCAGTTCTTC.

The chain joins TRBV12-5 to TRBJ1-1; the D is unclear. The V end was cut by 4 bases, the J end by 5 bases, with 8 bases between. The CDR3 loop spans 12 amino acids. Germline-derived CDR1 and CDR2 are LGHNT and FRNRAP. The CDR3 bases are TGTGCTAGTGGTTACAGAGAAACTGAAGCTTTCTTT. This sequence encodes CASGYRETEAFF.

In nucleotides, the CDR3 is TGTGCCAGCAGCCGATCTCACCGCACAGATACGCAGTATTTT. It codes for CASSRSHRTDTQYF. The V call is TRBV27, the J call TRBJ2-3; D unclear. V gave up 6 bases and J gave up 1 base, with 11 bases separating them. CDR3 length equals 14 residues. Germline values: CDR1 MNHEY, CDR2 SMNVEV (reference sequence).

The CDR3 region is CASSQGLAYEQYF. The CDR3 bases are TGTGCCAGCAGCCAGGGGCTAGCCTACGAGCAGTACTTC. The chain joins TRBV3-1 (or the pseudogene TRBV3-2) to TRBJ2-7; tentative D call: TRBD1 (5 bases). Germline CDR1 LGHDT, CDR2 YNNKEL (reference sequence). The CDR3 loop spans 13 amino acids. The germline V and J ends were trimmed by 3 bases and 2 bases, with 8 bases remaining between them.

This clone was observed a single time. The rearrangement joins TRBV18 to TRBJ2-5; tentatively, D is TRBD1 or TRBD2 (5 bases each). V lost 1 base, J lost 5 bases, and 14 bases lay in between. The CDR3 is made up of 15 amino acids. Germline V gene sequence: CDR1 KGHSH, CDR2 LQKENI. The CDR3 DNA follows: TGTGCCAGCTCACCACTTGTGGGGGAGAGGGAGACCCAGTACTTC. Its protein product is CASSPLVGERETQYF.

V and J are TRBV7-3 and TRBJ2-3; 7 positions agree with TRBD2. Germline CDR1 and CDR2: SGHTA and FQGTGA. CDR3 length: 14 residues. Trimming at V came to 1 base and at J to 3 bases, leaving 1 base not matched to a gene. CDR3 protein: CASSLRAGTDTQYF. The CDR3 coding sequence is TGTGCCAGCAGCTTAAGAGCGGGAACAGATACGCAGTATTTT.

This chain links TRBV11-2 with TRBJ1-5; no reliable D call. The V end was cut by 0 bases, the J end by 6 bases, with 6 bases between. The CDR3 spans 13 residues. The germline gives CDR1 SGHAT, CDR2 FQNNGV. For the CDR3, the DNA is TGTGCCAGCAGCTTAGATCTTGGTCAGCCCCAGCATTTT. Translated, it gives CASSLDLGQPQHF.

The chain couples TRBV19 to TRBJ1-5, with a possible D match to TRBD1 (5 bases). Between the trimmed V and J ends, which lost 3 bases and 2 bases, there was a span of 17 bases. CDR1 is LNHDA, CDR2 SQIVND, per germline (reference sequence). The CDR3 length is 17 residues. The CDR3: CASSIKGDPYGNQPQHF. CDR3 in DNA: TGTGCCAGTAGTATTAAAGGGGACCCCTATGGCAATCAGCCCCAGCATTTT.

This chain joins TRBV5-1 and TRBJ2-6; D gene unclear. V was trimmed by 0 bases and J by 0 bases, leaving 10 bases between them. Germline V gene data show CDR1 as SGHRS and CDR2 as YFSETQ. The CDR3 extends over 17 amino acids. The CDR3 DNA sequence: TGCGCCAGCAGCTTGGGACTGCGAAACTCTGGGGCCAACGTCCTGACTTTC. Encoded protein: CASSLGLRNSGANVLTF.

The chain uses TRBV4-1 and TRBJ2-3, with 9 bases fitting TRBD1. CDR1 is MGHRA, CDR2 YSYEKL, per germline. The trim removed 4 bases at V and 4 bases at J, leaving 6 bases unmatched. The CDR3 length is 15 residues. The CDR3 loop reads CASSRGQGYADTQYF. In DNA, the CDR3 is TGCGCCAGCAGCCGGGGACAGGGCTACGCAGATACGCAGTATTTT.

V gene TRBV27 combines with J gene TRBJ1-2; D gene ambiguous. Germline CDR1 and CDR2: MNHEY and SMNVEV (reference sequence). Trimming took 2 bases from V and 2 from J, leaving 12 bases between them. CDR3 length equals 15 residues. The CDR3 protein is CASSLVPGLNYGYTF. CDR3 sequence (DNA): TGTGCCAGCAGTTTAGTCCCCGGCTTAAACTATGGCTACACCTTC.

The chain is built from TRBV6-4 and TRBJ2-7; TRBD2 matches 10 bases. V shed 5 bases, J shed 1 base, and the junction held 17 bases outside the gene matches. Looked up from germline, CDR1 is MRHNA and CDR2 is SNTAGT. This CDR3 is 19 amino acids long. Here the CDR3 reads CASSPPAGVLAGRSYEQYF. For the CDR3, the DNA is TGTGCCAGCAGTCCCCCCGCCGGAGTACTAGCGGGAAGGTCCTACGAGCAGTACTTC.

The chain carries TRBV6-5 and TRBJ1-6; 7 bases map to TRBD1. V gave up 9 bases and J gave up 3 bases; unmatched junction bases: 2. The CDR3 loop spans 13 amino acids. Germline CDR1 MNHEY, CDR2 SVGAGI. The CDR3 DNA sequence: TGTGCCAGTGGGACAGACTATAATTCACCCCTCCACTTT. Translation gives CASGTDYNSPLHF.

This clone occurred once. The chain recombines TRBV5-6 with TRBJ1-6; D is uncertain. V lost 5 bases and J 13 bases, leaving 22 bases between the germline ends. The CDR3 totals 15 residues. Germline lookup yields CDR1 SGHDT and CDR2 YYEEEE. The CDR3 sequence: CASRLYGGYGGPLHF. DNA for the CDR3: TGTGCCAGCAGGCTTTATGGCGGGTACGGCGGGCCCCTCCACTTT.

The chain uses TRBV5-4 and TRBJ1-2; D possibly corresponds to TRBD1 (5 bases). Germline CDR1 SGHNT, CDR2 YYREEE (reference sequence). Between the trimmed V and J ends, which lost 0 bases and 4 bases, there was a span of 13 bases. This CDR3 has 15 residues. The CDR3 is CASSLERQNIYGYTF. Here the CDR3 DNA reads TGTGCCAGCAGCTTGGAGAGACAGAACATCTATGGCTACACCTTC. Combining the CDR3 with reference TRBV5-4 and TRBJ1-2 gives the whole variable domain ETGVTQSPTHLIKTRGQQVTLRCSSQSGHNTVSWYQQALGQGPQFIFQYYREEENGRGNFPPRFSGLQFPNYSSELNVNALELDDSALYLCASSLERQNIYGYTFGSGTRLTVV.

In nucleotides, the CDR3 is TGTGCCAGTAGTATAGAGCGGCCCGGGGGTCCCAAAAACATTCAGTACTTC. This sequence encodes CASSIERPGGPKNIQYF. V and J are TRBV19 and TRBJ2-4, with D possibly TRBD2 on 6 matching bases. CDR3 length: 17 residues. With 0 bases removed from V and 2 bases from J, the gap between germline ends came to 14 bases. CDR1 is LNHDA and CDR2 is SQIVND in the germline V gene (reference sequence).

The chain is built from TRBV5-1 and TRBJ2-1, with 9 bases identical to TRBD2. The CDR3 extends over 17 amino acids. In germline, CDR1 is SGHRS, CDR2 YFSETQ. The V gene end was trimmed by 3 bases and the J gene end by 0 bases; junction bases not matched to a gene: 7. The CDR3 here is CASSSPLSGSSYNEQFF. CDR3 DNA: TGCGCCAGCAGCTCCCCACTTAGCGGGAGCTCCTACAATGAGCAGTTCTTC.

The rearrangement uses TRBV19 and TRBJ2-1, with 7 bases matching TRBD2. V shed 5 bases, J shed 4 bases, and the junction held 8 bases outside the gene matches. This CDR3 is built from 15 residues. Germline V lookup: CDR1 LNHDA, CDR2 SQIVND (reference sequence). The CDR3 DNA reads TGTGCCAGTAGTCCCCGGACTAGGATGTACAATGAGCAGTTCTTC. This encodes CASSPRTRMYNEQFF.

The chain employs TRBV27 and TRBJ2-7; possible D gene TRBD2, 6 bases. V lost 3 bases, J lost 4 bases, and 13 bases lay in between. CDR3 length equals 14 residues. From germline, CDR1 is MNHEY and CDR2 SMNVEV (reference sequence). CDR3 DNA: TGTGCCAGCAGTTTCAAAGGGGCGGGGTACGAGCAGTACTTC. Translation: CASSFKGAGYEQYF.

The rearrangement uses TRBV18 and TRBJ2-3; 8 nucleotides agree with TRBD2. Trimming removed 3 bases from V and 4 bases from J; junction bases left unmatched: 18. Germline V gene sequence: CDR1 KGHSH, CDR2 LQKENI. The CDR3 consists of 19 residues. CDR3 sequence reads: CASSPSRAALAGGSDTQYF. Here the CDR3 DNA reads TGTGCCAGCTCACCCTCCAGGGCCGCTCTAGCGGGCGGCTCAGATACGCAGTATTTT.

This chain joins TRBV30 and TRBJ1-1; weak D call: TRBD1 (6 bases). The CDR3 contains 11 residues. Trimming removed 8 bases from V and 6 bases from J, with 13 bases in between. Germline V CDR1 and CDR2: GTSNPN, SVGIG (reference sequence). The CDR3 loop reads CAHLGGAEAFF. The CDR3 DNA reads as TGTGCCCATTTAGGGGGGGCTGAAGCTTTCTTT.

V and J are TRBV19 and TRBJ1-5, with 7 bases aligning to TRBD1. The CDR3 runs 15 residues. The V gene's germline CDR1 is LNHDA and CDR2 SQIVND (reference sequence). V shed 3 bases and J 4 bases; nucleotides not matched to a gene: 6. Written as DNA, the CDR3 is TGTGCCAGTAGTATTATCGGGACAGAGAATCAGCCCCAGCATTTT. Amino acid sequence: CASSIIGTENQPQHF.

As to this clone: Other nucleotide sequences from this sample produce the same CDR3. The J gene is TRBJ2-1, the V gene TRBV19; D perhaps matches TRBD2 (5 bases). Germline V lookup: CDR1 LNHDA, CDR2 SQIVND (reference sequence). The CDR3 totals 14 residues. Trimming cost V 3 bases and J 2 bases, with 8 bases left between them. CDR3 nucleotides: TGTGCCAGTAGTATTGCCGGGGCCTACAATGAGCAGTTCTTC. Encoded protein: CASSIAGAYNEQFF.

The genes are TRBV7-9 and TRBJ2-1; TRBD1 is a possible D gene (5 bases). The V end lost 0 bases, the J end lost 6 bases, and 6 bases lay between the germline ends. The CDR3 extends over 13 amino acids. Germline values: CDR1 SEHNR, CDR2 FQNEAQ (reference sequence). The CDR3 reads CASSLAGANEQFF. The CDR3 region has the DNA TGTGCCAGCAGCTTAGCTGGGGCCAATGAGCAGTTCTTC.

The chain couples TRBV5-1 to TRBJ1-2; D possibly corresponds to TRBD1 (6 bases). V was cut by 4 bases and J by 4 bases, with 14 bases left in between. The germline gives CDR1 SGHRS, CDR2 YFSETQ. The CDR3 extends over 14 amino acids. The CDR3: CASSQSRDTYGYTF. The CDR3 DNA reads TGCGCCAGCAGCCAAAGCCGGGACACCTATGGCTACACCTTC. Filled out from reference TRBV5-1 and TRBJ1-2, the complete variable domain reads KAGVTQTPRYLIKTRGQQVTLSCSPISGHRSVSWYQQTPGQGLQFLFEYFSETQRNKGNFPGRFSGRQFSNSRSEMNVSTLELGDSALYLCASSQSRDTYGYTFGSGTRLTVV.

CDR3 coding DNA: TGTGCCAGCAGTCCCCCCGGGGTATACACTGAAGCTTTCTTT. As protein: CASSPPGVYTEAFF. J is TRBJ1-1 and V is TRBV28; D remains ambiguous. V lost 5 bases and J lost 3, with 13 bases in between. There are 14 residues in the CDR3. Germline assignment: CDR1 MDHEN and CDR2 SYDVKM.